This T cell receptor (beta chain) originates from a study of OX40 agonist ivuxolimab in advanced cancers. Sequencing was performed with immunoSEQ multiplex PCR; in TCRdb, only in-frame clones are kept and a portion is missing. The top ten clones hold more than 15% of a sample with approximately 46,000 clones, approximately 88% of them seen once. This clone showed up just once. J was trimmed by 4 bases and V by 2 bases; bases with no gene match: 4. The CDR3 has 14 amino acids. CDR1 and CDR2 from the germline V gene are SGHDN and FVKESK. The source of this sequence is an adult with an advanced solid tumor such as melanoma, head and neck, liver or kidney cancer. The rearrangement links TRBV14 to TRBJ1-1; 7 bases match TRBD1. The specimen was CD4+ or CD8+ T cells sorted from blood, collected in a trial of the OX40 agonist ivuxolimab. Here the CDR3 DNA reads TGTGCCAGCAGCCAACAGGGGGGTCTCACTGAAGCTTTCTTT. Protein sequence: CASSQQGGLTEAFF.